Included here is one TCR beta chain sequence, with context. The antigen is undetermined. The whole isolated RNA underwent reverse transcription, so sequencing captured expressed TCRB transcripts. Clones were read by immunoSEQ multiplex PCR, and TCRdb kept only the in-frame ones, dropping some. The table records roughly 150,000 clones, approximately 10% of them present only once. The CDR3 contains 12 residues. V lost 5 bases, J lost 4 bases, and 8 bases lay in between. Germline assignment: CDR1 MNHEY and CDR2 SMNVEV (reference sequence). Purities in excess of 95% were seen in all sorted populations. This specimen belongs to a study of beta chain features in type 1 diabetes. Overall study results and limits: At VDJ recombination sites, type 1 diabetes patients had fewer insertions and more deleted nucleotides. There was no resolution here of whether HLA type influences TCRB rearrangement.

The TCR originated in a man aged 18 to 30 in good health. This chain joins TRBV27 and TRBJ2-5; no definite D call. Sequencing was carried out using central memory CD4+ T cells from blood. The CDR3, as DNA: TGTGCCAGCAGTAACCTGGGAGAGACCCAGTACTTC. Its protein product is CASSNLGETQYF.